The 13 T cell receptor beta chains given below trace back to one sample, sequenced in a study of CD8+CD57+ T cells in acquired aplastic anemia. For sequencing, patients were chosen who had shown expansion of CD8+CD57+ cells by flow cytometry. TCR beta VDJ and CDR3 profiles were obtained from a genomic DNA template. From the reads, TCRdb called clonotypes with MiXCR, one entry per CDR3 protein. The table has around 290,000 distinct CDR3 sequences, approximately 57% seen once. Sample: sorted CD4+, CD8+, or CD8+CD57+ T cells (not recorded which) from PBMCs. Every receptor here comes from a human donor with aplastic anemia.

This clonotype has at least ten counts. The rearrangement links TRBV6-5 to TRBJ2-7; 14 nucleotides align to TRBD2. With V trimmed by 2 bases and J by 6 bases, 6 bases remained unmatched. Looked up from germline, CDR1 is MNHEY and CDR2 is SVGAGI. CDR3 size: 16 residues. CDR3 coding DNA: TGTGCCAGCAGTTACACGGGACTAGCGGGAGCGGCCGAGCAGTACTTC. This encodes CASSYTGLAGAAEQYF.

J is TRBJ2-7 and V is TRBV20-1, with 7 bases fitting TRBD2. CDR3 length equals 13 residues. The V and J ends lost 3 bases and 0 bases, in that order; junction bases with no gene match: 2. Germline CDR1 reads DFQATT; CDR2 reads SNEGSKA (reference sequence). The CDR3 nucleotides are TGCAGTGCTAGGGGGGGGAGCTCCTACGAGCAGTACTTC. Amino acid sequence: CSARGGSSYEQYF.

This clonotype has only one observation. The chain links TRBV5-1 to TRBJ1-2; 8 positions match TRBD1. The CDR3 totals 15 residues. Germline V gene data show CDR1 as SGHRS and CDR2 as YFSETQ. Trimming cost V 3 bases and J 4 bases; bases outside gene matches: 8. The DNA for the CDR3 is TGCGCCAGCAGCTCCGGACAGGGAAGTTTCTATGGCTACACCTTC. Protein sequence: CASSSGQGSFYGYTF. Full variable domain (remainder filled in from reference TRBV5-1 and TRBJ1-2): KAGVTQTPRYLIKTRGQQVTLSCSPISGHRSVSWYQQTPGQGLQFLFEYFSETQRNKGNFPGRFSGRQFSNSRSEMNVSTLELGDSALYLCASSSGQGSFYGYTFGSGTRLTVV.

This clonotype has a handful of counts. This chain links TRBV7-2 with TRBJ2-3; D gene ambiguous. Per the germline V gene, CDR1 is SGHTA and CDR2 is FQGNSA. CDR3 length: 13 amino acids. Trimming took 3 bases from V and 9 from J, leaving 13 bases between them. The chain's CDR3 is CASSFFTSETQYF. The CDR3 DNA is TGTGCCAGCAGCTTCTTCACCTCCGAAACGCAGTATTTT.

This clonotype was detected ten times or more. This CDR3 reads CASSREVAGAAQYF. DNA of the CDR3: TGTGCCAGCAGCCGAGAGGTAGCGGGAGCGGCCCAGTACTTC. The genes are TRBV7-8 and TRBJ2-5; 9 positions agree with TRBD2. Germline lookup yields CDR1 SGHVS and CDR2 FQNEAQ. V dropped 5 bases and J dropped 9; count of bases not matched to a gene: 10. This CDR3 region has 14 residues.

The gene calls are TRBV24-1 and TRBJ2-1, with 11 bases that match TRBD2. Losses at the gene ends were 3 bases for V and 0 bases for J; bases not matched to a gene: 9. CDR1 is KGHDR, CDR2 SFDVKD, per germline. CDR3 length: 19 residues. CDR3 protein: CATSDPTSGGMSSYNEQFF. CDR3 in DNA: TGTGCCACCAGTGATCCAACTAGCGGGGGTATGAGCTCCTACAATGAGCAGTTCTTC.

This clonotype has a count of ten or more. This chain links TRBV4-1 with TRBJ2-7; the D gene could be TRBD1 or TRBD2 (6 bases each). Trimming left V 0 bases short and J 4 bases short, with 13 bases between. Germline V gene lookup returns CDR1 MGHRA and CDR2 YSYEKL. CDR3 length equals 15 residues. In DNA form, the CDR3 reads TGCGCCAGCAGCCAAGATCCGGGGGCTGTTTACGAGCAGTACTTC. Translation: CASSQDPGAVYEQYF.

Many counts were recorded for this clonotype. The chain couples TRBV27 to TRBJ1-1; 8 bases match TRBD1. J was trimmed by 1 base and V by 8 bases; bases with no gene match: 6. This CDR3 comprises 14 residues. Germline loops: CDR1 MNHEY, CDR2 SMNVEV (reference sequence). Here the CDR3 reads CASQNGQGNTEAFF. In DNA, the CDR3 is TGTGCCAGCCAAAACGGACAGGGGAACACTGAAGCTTTCTTT.

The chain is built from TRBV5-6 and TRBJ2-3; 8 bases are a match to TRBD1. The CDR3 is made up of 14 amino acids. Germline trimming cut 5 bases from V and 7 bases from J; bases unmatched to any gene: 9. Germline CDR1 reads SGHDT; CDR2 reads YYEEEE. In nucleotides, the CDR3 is TGTGCCAGCAGTTTTCAGGGGGCGGGATATACGCAGTATTTT. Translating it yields CASSFQGAGYTQYF.

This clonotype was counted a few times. In nucleotides, the CDR3 is TGCGCCAGCAGCCAAACCCACAAAACCAATGAGCAGTACTTC. It encodes CASSQTHKTNEQYF. The chain joins TRBV4-1 to TRBJ2-7; D is undetermined. CDR3 length equals 14 residues. Germline V gene sequence: CDR1 MGHRA, CDR2 YSYEKL. V was trimmed by 2 bases and J by 7 bases, leaving 15 bases between them.

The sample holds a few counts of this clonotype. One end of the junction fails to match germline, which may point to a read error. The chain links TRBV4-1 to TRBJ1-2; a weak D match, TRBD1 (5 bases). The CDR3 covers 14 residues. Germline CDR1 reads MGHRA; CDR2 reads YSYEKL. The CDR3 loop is CASRQGRGDYGYTF. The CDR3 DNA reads TGCGCCAGCAGACAAGGACGAGGGGACTATGGCTACACCTTC.

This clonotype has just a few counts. CDR3 DNA: TGTGCCAGCAGCGTAGGTTGGGCTAGCGGGATAAACGAGCAGTACTTC. Translating it yields CASSVGWASGINEQYF. V gene TRBV9 combines with J gene TRBJ2-7; TRBD2 agrees at 9 bases. CDR3 length: 16 amino acids. V shed 0 bases, J shed 5 bases, and the junction held 9 bases outside the gene matches. Germline V gene sequence: CDR1 SGDLS, CDR2 YYNGEE.

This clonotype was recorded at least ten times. CDR3 DNA: TGCGCCAGCAGCTTCGCCGGGGGGGCCTACGAGCAGTACTTC. Translating it yields CASSFAGGAYEQYF. This chain links TRBV5-1 with TRBJ2-7, with TRBD2 matching 8 bases. The V and J ends lost 2 bases and 2 bases, in that order; junction bases with no gene match: 3. CDR1 and CDR2 (germline): SGHRS, YFSETQ. The CDR3 is made up of 14 amino acids.